The rows below give T cell receptor beta chains drawn from one sample of a study of blood T cells in healthy people across ages. TCRdb fed the 5' RACE reads into MiXCR, producing one record per CDR3 protein. The sample contains about 1 million distinct CDR3 sequences, 40% to 45% of which appear only once. The sequenced material came from blood. The receptor source for this set is a woman in her fifties or sixties in good health. Each CDR3 is given with its conserved first and last residue. D genes are given only for firm matches. Rows give clone size only sometimes, using once, few, many, or a class for an expanded clone.

J: TRBJ2-5; length: 14; size: .; D: .; V: TRBV6-5; CDR3: CASSYSPWAETQYF; DNA: TGTGCCAGCAGTTACTCCCCCTGGGCGGAGACCCAGTACTTC
J: TRBJ1-5; length: 14; size: .; D: .; V: TRBV7-6; CDR3: CASSLRGRNQPQHF; DNA: TGTGCCAGCAGTTTACGGGGGCGGAATCAGCCCCAGCATTTT
J: TRBJ2-1; length: 12; size: .; D: .; V: TRBV13; CDR3: CASSAEYNEQFF; DNA: TGTGCCAGCAGCGCAGAGTACAATGAGCAGTTCTTC
J: TRBJ2-7; length: 14; size: once; D: TRBD2; V: TRBV10-3; CDR3: CATSTSGRVYEQYF; DNA: TGTGCCACCAGCACTAGCGGGAGGGTCTACGAGCAGTACTTC
J: TRBJ2-5; length: 19; size: .; D: TRBD2; V: TRBV7-6; CDR3: CASSLLAGGPDEGQETQYF; DNA: TGTGCCAGCAGCTTATTAGCGGGAGGGCCTGACGAGGGCCAAGAGACCCAGTACTTC
J: TRBJ2-5; length: 12; size: .; D: .; V: TRBV29-1; CDR3: CSVALGPETQYF; DNA: TGCAGCGTTGCCCTAGGCCCGGAGACCCAGTACTTC
J: TRBJ2-1; length: 15; size: .; D: TRBD2; V: TRBV12-3/TRBV12-4; CDR3: CASRSGSGSFDEQFF; DNA: TGTGCCAGCAGATCGGGTAGCGGGAGTTTCGATGAGCAGTTCTTC
J: TRBJ2-5; length: 15; size: .; D: .; V: TRBV5-6; CDR3: CASSSTQEGRETQYF; DNA: TGTGCCAGCAGCTCGACTCAAGAGGGCCGGGAGACCCAGTACTTC
J: TRBJ2-5; length: 16; size: .; D: .; V: TRBV24-1; CDR3: CATSESRTPLGETQYF; DNA: TGTGCCACCAGTGAATCTAGGACCCCCCTAGGAGAGACCCAGTACTTC
J: TRBJ2-7; length: 11; size: .; D: .; V: TRBV12-3/TRBV12-4; CDR3: CARKDRYEQYF; DNA: TGTGCCAGAAAGGACCGCTACGAGCAGTACTTC
J: TRBJ2-1; length: 15; size: few; D: TRBD2; V: TRBV6-5; CDR3: CASSWTSGSGNEQFF; DNA: TGTGCCAGCAGCTGGACTAGCGGGAGTGGCAATGAGCAGTTCTTC
J: TRBJ2-7; length: 16; size: .; D: .; V: TRBV14; CDR3: CASSGWGSGYTYEQYF; DNA: TGTGCCAGCAGCGGATGGGGTAGCGGATACACTTACGAGCAGTACTTC
J: TRBJ2-7; length: 14; size: .; D: .; V: TRBV27; CDR3: CASSFWGSTYEQYF; DNA: TGTGCCAGCAGTTTTTGGGGCAGTACCTACGAGCAGTACTTC
J: TRBJ2-3; length: 16; size: .; D: TRBD2; V: TRBV7-2; CDR3: CASSLASLAGVNTQYF; DNA: TGTGCCAGCAGCTTAGCGTCCCTAGCGGGAGTAAATACGCAGTATTTT
J: TRBJ2-7; length: 14; size: once; D: .; V: TRBV11-3; CDR3: CASGLNSLTYEQYF; DNA: TGTGCCAGCGGCCTCAATTCCCTTACCTACGAGCAGTACTTC
J: TRBJ2-1; length: 14; size: .; D: TRBD2; V: TRBV9; CDR3: CASSATSGSPFLFF; DNA: TGTGCCAGCAGCGCGACTAGCGGGAGTCCTTTTTTGTTCTTC
J: TRBJ1-5; length: 13; size: few; D: .; V: TRBV6-5; CDR3: CASGPYSNQPQHF; DNA: TGTGCCAGTGGACCCTATAGCAATCAGCCCCAGCATTTT
J: TRBJ2-1; length: 14; size: few; D: TRBD2; V: TRBV2; CDR3: CASPSGRAYNEQFF; DNA: TGTGCCAGCCCAAGCGGGAGGGCCTACAATGAGCAGTTCTTC
J: TRBJ2-7; length: 15; size: .; D: TRBD1; V: TRBV9; CDR3: CASSVPGLRTGKQYF; DNA: TGTGCCAGCAGCGTACCGGGTTTGAGGACAGGGAAGCAGTACTTC
J: TRBJ2-1; length: 13; size: .; D: .; V: TRBV20-1; CDR3: CSVEVPSDNEQFF; DNA: TGCAGTGTTGAGGTGCCTTCCGACAATGAGCAGTTCTTC
J: TRBJ2-7; length: 20; size: few; D: TRBD1; V: TRBV20-1; CDR3: CSARDRYRGRGSGQYYEQYF; DNA: TGCAGTGCTAGAGATCGATACAGGGGGCGCGGTAGCGGCCAGTACTACGAGCAGTACTTC
J: TRBJ1-4; length: 15; size: .; D: TRBD1; V: TRBV2; CDR3: CASSEGQGLSEKLFF; DNA: TGTGCCAGCAGTGAGGGACAGGGGCTGAGTGAAAAACTGTTTTTT
J: TRBJ2-1; length: 14; size: .; D: TRBD2; V: TRBV12-3/TRBV12-4; CDR3: CASGAASGYNEQFF; DNA: TGTGCCAGCGGGGCTGCTAGCGGATACAATGAGCAGTTCTTC
J: TRBJ2-7; length: 14; size: few; D: TRBD1; V: TRBV5-6; CDR3: CASSLGTGDVEQYF; DNA: TGTGCCAGCAGCTTGGGGACAGGGGATGTCGAGCAGTACTTC